Listed below are T cell receptor beta chains from one sample, sequenced in a study of blood T cell repertoires in COVID-19. TCRdb's table, derived via immunoSEQ multiplex PCR, lists solely in-frame clones and lacks some. The sample includes some 150,000 clones, less than 90% seen only once; the top ten take approximately 40%. The sequenced sample consisted of peripheral blood. The receptors here all came from a human donor in a cohort sampled during active COVID-19. Each CDR3 is given with its conserved first and last residue. Each record gives: D gene, clone size, J gene, V gene, CDR3 DNA, CDR3 protein. A D gene is named only where the DNA matches it firmly. Not every row has a clone size; where given, it reads once, few, many or a size class.

D gene: .; clone size: once; J gene: TRBJ2-3; V gene: TRBV6-6; CDR3 DNA: TGTGCCAGCACCCCACGGAGGGGAGATACGCAGTATTTT; CDR3 protein: CASTPRRGDTQYF
D gene: TRBD2; clone size: .; J gene: TRBJ2-3; V gene: TRBV5-4; CDR3 DNA: TGTGCCAGCAGCTTGGCTCTAGCGGGTGAAGATACGCAGTATTTT; CDR3 protein: CASSLALAGEDTQYF
D gene: .; clone size: .; J gene: TRBJ1-1; V gene: TRBV29-1; CDR3 DNA: TGCAGCGTTGAACGGGGACAGAACACTGAAGCTTTCTTT; CDR3 protein: CSVERGQNTEAFF
D gene: TRBD2; clone size: few; J gene: TRBJ2-1; V gene: TRBV14; CDR3 DNA: TGTGCCAGCAGCCTCCTCGGGGGGGCCGGTGAGCAGTTCTTC; CDR3 protein: CASSLLGGAGEQFF
D gene: .; clone size: .; J gene: TRBJ1-3; V gene: TRBV19; CDR3 DNA: TGTGCCAGTAGTTCCCATGGAAACACCATATATTTT; CDR3 protein: CASSSHGNTIYF
D gene: .; clone size: .; J gene: TRBJ1-2; V gene: TRBV7-2; CDR3 DNA: TGTGCCAGCAGCCCAGACAGCGGGGGTCCTTATGGCTACACCTTC; CDR3 protein: CASSPDSGGPYGYTF
D gene: .; clone size: .; J gene: TRBJ2-5; V gene: TRBV6-2/TRBV6-3; CDR3 DNA: TGTGCCAGCAGTGCCAGGGGGGTGGAGACCCAGTACTTC; CDR3 protein: CASSARGVETQYF
D gene: .; clone size: .; J gene: TRBJ2-1; V gene: TRBV29-1; CDR3 DNA: TGCAGCGGGGGCGAGTCCGGTGAGCAGTTCTTC; CDR3 protein: CSGGESGEQFF
D gene: .; clone size: .; J gene: TRBJ2-1; V gene: TRBV19; CDR3 DNA: TGTGCCAGTAGTATAGCGAGGGGGGGCCTGTACGAGCAGTTCTTC; CDR3 protein: CASSIARGGLYEQFF
D gene: .; clone size: .; J gene: TRBJ2-1; V gene: TRBV9; CDR3 DNA: TGTGCCATCCCGGGACTTGAGCAGTTCTTC; CDR3 protein: CAIPGLEQFF
D gene: TRBD2; clone size: .; J gene: TRBJ2-5; V gene: TRBV11-2; CDR3 DNA: TGTGCCAGCAGCTTAGATCTAAAGCGGGGGGGCTTTTACTTC; CDR3 protein: CASSLDLKRGGFYF
D gene: TRBD2; clone size: .; J gene: TRBJ2-7; V gene: TRBV11-1; CDR3 DNA: TGTGCCAGCAGCTTAGGCGCTAGCGGGGTCTCCTACGAGCAGTACTTC; CDR3 protein: CASSLGASGVSYEQYF
D gene: .; clone size: once; J gene: TRBJ1-6; V gene: TRBV28; CDR3 DNA: TGTGCCAGCAGCTACTCTAATTCACCCCTCCACTTT; CDR3 protein: CASSYSNSPLHF
D gene: .; clone size: .; J gene: TRBJ2-3; V gene: TRBV24-1; CDR3 DNA: TGTGCCACCAGTGATTTTACGGACAGAACCGAAGATACGCAGTATTTT; CDR3 protein: CATSDFTDRTEDTQYF
D gene: TRBD2; clone size: .; J gene: TRBJ2-3; V gene: TRBV10-3; CDR3 DNA: TGTGCCATCAGTGGGGGACTAGCGAGAGATACGCAGTATTTT; CDR3 protein: CAISGGLARDTQYF
D gene: TRBD1; clone size: few; J gene: TRBJ2-2; V gene: TRBV7-2; CDR3 DNA: TGTGCCAGCAGCCAAGACGGCCAGGGGGTAACCGGGGAGCTGTTTTTT; CDR3 protein: CASSQDGQGVTGELFF
D gene: TRBD1; clone size: once; J gene: TRBJ1-1; V gene: TRBV18; CDR3 DNA: TGTGCCAGCTCACCACGACAGGGGAGGGGAACTGAAGCTTTCTTT; CDR3 protein: CASSPRQGRGTEAFF
D gene: TRBD1; clone size: .; J gene: TRBJ1-2; V gene: TRBV6-5; CDR3 DNA: TGTGCCAGCGCCGAGACAGGGGACTATGGCTACACCTTC; CDR3 protein: CASAETGDYGYTF
D gene: .; clone size: .; J gene: TRBJ1-3; V gene: TRBV30; CDR3 DNA: TGTGCCTGGAGTGCACTCCGACACTCTGGAAACACCATATATTTT; CDR3 protein: CAWSALRHSGNTIYF
D gene: .; clone size: once; J gene: TRBJ1-5; V gene: TRBV6-5; CDR3 DNA: TGTGCCAGCACCTCGACAGGCAGCAATCAGCCCCAGCATTTT; CDR3 protein: CASTSTGSNQPQHF
D gene: .; clone size: .; J gene: TRBJ2-5; V gene: TRBV5-5; CDR3 DNA: TGTGCCAGCGGACTTAGCGGTACCCCTCAAGAGACCCAGTACTTC; CDR3 protein: CASGLSGTPQETQYF
D gene: .; clone size: once; J gene: TRBJ1-5; V gene: TRBV7-6; CDR3 DNA: TGTGCCAGCAGCGCCGAGGGACTTAGCAATCAGCCCCAGCATTTT; CDR3 protein: CASSAEGLSNQPQHF
D gene: TRBD2; clone size: few; J gene: TRBJ2-7; V gene: TRBV5-4; CDR3 DNA: TGTGCCAGCAGCCAGCGGGGGGGCGGGTACGAGCAGTACTTC; CDR3 protein: CASSQRGGGYEQYF
D gene: .; clone size: .; J gene: TRBJ2-1; V gene: TRBV6-5; CDR3 DNA: TGTGCCAGCTCGGCAGGGCCTGACTACAATGAGCAGTTCTTC; CDR3 protein: CASSAGPDYNEQFF
D gene: TRBD1; clone size: .; J gene: TRBJ1-4; V gene: TRBV5-1; CDR3 DNA: TGCGCCAGCAGCTTGAACTCAGGGGGAAGGGAAAAACTGTTTTTT; CDR3 protein: CASSLNSGGREKLFF
D gene: .; clone size: .; J gene: TRBJ2-3; V gene: TRBV21-1; CDR3 DNA: TGTGCCAGCAGCAATGGCTTTACCCGCGGGGATACGCAGTATTTT; CDR3 protein: CASSNGFTRGDTQYF
D gene: .; clone size: .; J gene: TRBJ1-4; V gene: TRBV5-5; CDR3 DNA: TGTGCCAGCAGCTCCAAGGGGCCTGGATACGAAAAACTGTTTTTT; CDR3 protein: CASSSKGPGYEKLFF
D gene: .; clone size: .; J gene: TRBJ1-1; V gene: TRBV6-2/TRBV6-3; CDR3 DNA: TGTGCCAGCAGTTACCAGGGACAGAACACTGAAGCTTTCTTT; CDR3 protein: CASSYQGQNTEAFF
D gene: TRBD1; clone size: .; J gene: TRBJ2-1; V gene: TRBV25-1; CDR3 DNA: TGTGCCAGCAGTACCGGGACAGGGGTCGGGGAGCAGTTCTTC; CDR3 protein: CASSTGTGVGEQFF
D gene: .; clone size: .; J gene: TRBJ1-5; V gene: TRBV6-4; CDR3 DNA: TGTGCCAGCAGTGAGAGGGCGGGAAGCAATCAGCCCCAGCATTTT; CDR3 protein: CASSERAGSNQPQHF
D gene: .; clone size: .; J gene: TRBJ1-2; V gene: TRBV5-6; CDR3 DNA: TGTGCCAGCAGCCCGCCGGGGGCTAACTATGGCTACACCTTC; CDR3 protein: CASSPPGANYGYTF
D gene: TRBD1; clone size: .; J gene: TRBJ1-4; V gene: TRBV7-2; CDR3 DNA: TGTGCCAGCAGCTTAGAAGGGACAGCCTTTGCAACTAATGAAAAACTGTTTTTT; CDR3 protein: CASSLEGTAFATNEKLFF
D gene: .; clone size: .; J gene: TRBJ1-4; V gene: TRBV5-5; CDR3 DNA: TGTGCCAGCAGCTTGAGTTCACAGTCGAATGAAAAACTGTTTTTT; CDR3 protein: CASSLSSQSNEKLFF
D gene: TRBD1; clone size: .; J gene: TRBJ1-5; V gene: TRBV7-9; CDR3 DNA: TGTGCCAGCAGCTTTGGACAGGGACCCGTTACTCAGCCCCAGCATTTT; CDR3 protein: CASSFGQGPVTQPQHF
D gene: TRBD1; clone size: .; J gene: TRBJ2-5; V gene: TRBV5-1; CDR3 DNA: TGCGCCAGCAGCACAAGAGGGACAGGACAAGAGACCCAGTACTTC; CDR3 protein: CASSTRGTGQETQYF
D gene: .; clone size: .; J gene: TRBJ2-5; V gene: TRBV7-6; CDR3 DNA: TGTGCCAGCACCGGTCTCACTGAGACCCAGTACTTC; CDR3 protein: CASTGLTETQYF
D gene: .; clone size: few; J gene: TRBJ1-3; V gene: TRBV28; CDR3 DNA: TGTGCCAGCAGTTTATCACAGGAGATCACCATATATTTT; CDR3 protein: CASSLSQEITIYF
D gene: .; clone size: .; J gene: TRBJ1-1; V gene: TRBV3-1/TRBV3-2; CDR3 DNA: TGTGCCAGCAGCCCAAGTCGGGATAACACTGAAGCTTTCTTT; CDR3 protein: CASSPSRDNTEAFF
D gene: .; clone size: .; J gene: TRBJ1-1; V gene: TRBV5-1; CDR3 DNA: TGCGCCAGCAGCTTGAAGGCAGGGCGGACTGAAGCTTTCTTT; CDR3 protein: CASSLKAGRTEAFF
D gene: TRBD1; clone size: .; J gene: TRBJ2-3; V gene: TRBV18; CDR3 DNA: TGTGCCAGCTCACCCCAGGGACAGCCGACAGATACGCAGTATTTT; CDR3 protein: CASSPQGQPTDTQYF
D gene: TRBD1; clone size: once; J gene: TRBJ1-5; V gene: TRBV12-3/TRBV12-4; CDR3 DNA: TGTGCCAGCGGGGACAGGTATCAGCATTTT; CDR3 protein: CASGDRYQHF
D gene: .; clone size: .; J gene: TRBJ1-5; V gene: TRBV12-3/TRBV12-4; CDR3 DNA: TGTGCCAGCAGTTTGAACATGGTGGTCCAGCATTTT; CDR3 protein: CASSLNMVVQHF
D gene: .; clone size: .; J gene: TRBJ2-5; V gene: TRBV4-1; CDR3 DNA: TGCGCCAGTGAAGGGGAACAAGAGACCCAGTACTTC; CDR3 protein: CASEGEQETQYF
D gene: TRBD1; clone size: .; J gene: TRBJ1-4; V gene: TRBV11-2; CDR3 DNA: TGTGCCAGCAGCTCGGGACAGGGAAATGAAAAACTGTTTTTT; CDR3 protein: CASSSGQGNEKLFF
D gene: .; clone size: .; J gene: TRBJ1-1; V gene: TRBV11-2; CDR3 DNA: TGTGCCAGCAGCTTATCAGGGGAGGGTGAAGCTTTCTTT; CDR3 protein: CASSLSGEGEAFF
D gene: .; clone size: few; J gene: TRBJ1-2; V gene: TRBV6-5; CDR3 DNA: TGTGCCAGCAGGGCTTCTCATGGCTACACCTTC; CDR3 protein: CASRASHGYTF
D gene: TRBD2; clone size: .; J gene: TRBJ2-7; V gene: TRBV29-1; CDR3 DNA: TGCAGCGTTGAAGGGACTAGGGAAGGCGAGCAGTACTTC; CDR3 protein: CSVEGTREGEQYF
D gene: .; clone size: .; J gene: TRBJ1-4; V gene: TRBV5-5; CDR3 DNA: TGTGCCAGCAGCGAGAGGAGCGGGGGCTTGAATGAAAAACTGTTTTTT; CDR3 protein: CASSERSGGLNEKLFF
D gene: .; clone size: .; J gene: TRBJ1-5; V gene: TRBV29-1; CDR3 DNA: TGCAGCGTTGCTGGGGGGGCCGGCAATCAGCCCCAGCATTTT; CDR3 protein: CSVAGGAGNQPQHF
D gene: TRBD2; clone size: once; J gene: TRBJ2-7; V gene: TRBV13; CDR3 DNA: TGTGCCAGCAGCCCGGGAGGGGGTGGCGAGCAGTACTTC; CDR3 protein: CASSPGGGGEQYF
D gene: .; clone size: .; J gene: TRBJ2-1; V gene: TRBV7-2; CDR3 DNA: TGTGCCAGCAGCCAGATTAATGAGCAGTTCTTC; CDR3 protein: CASSQINEQFF
D gene: TRBD1; clone size: .; J gene: TRBJ1-2; V gene: TRBV5-1; CDR3 DNA: TGCGCCAGCAGCCAACAGGGGGCAGTGAACGGCTACACCTTC; CDR3 protein: CASSQQGAVNGYTF
D gene: .; clone size: few; J gene: TRBJ2-7; V gene: TRBV4-2; CDR3 DNA: TGTGCCAGCAGCCAAGCGACAGGACGGGACGAGCAGTACTTC; CDR3 protein: CASSQATGRDEQYF
D gene: .; clone size: .; J gene: TRBJ1-3; V gene: TRBV7-9; CDR3 DNA: TGTGCCAGCAGCCTAATTACAGACACCTCGGGAAACACCATATATTTT; CDR3 protein: CASSLITDTSGNTIYF
D gene: TRBD2; clone size: .; J gene: TRBJ2-3; V gene: TRBV9; CDR3 DNA: TGTGCCAGCAGCGGAGCGGGGGGGAGTGGGACAGATACGCAGTATTTT; CDR3 protein: CASSGAGGSGTDTQYF
D gene: .; clone size: .; J gene: TRBJ2-3; V gene: TRBV9; CDR3 DNA: TGTGCCAGCAGCGTAGGCCTGGCCACAGATACGCAGTATTTT; CDR3 protein: CASSVGLATDTQYF
D gene: TRBD1; clone size: .; J gene: TRBJ1-1; V gene: TRBV7-2; CDR3 DNA: TGTGCCAGCAGCTTGTTCACCGGGACAGGGGCTTTCTTT; CDR3 protein: CASSLFTGTGAFF
D gene: .; clone size: .; J gene: TRBJ1-2; V gene: TRBV9; CDR3 DNA: TGTGCCAGCAGCGTAGCTCAGGGTTACGTAGACTATGGCTACACCTTC; CDR3 protein: CASSVAQGYVDYGYTF
D gene: TRBD1; clone size: .; J gene: TRBJ1-1; V gene: TRBV5-6; CDR3 DNA: TGTGCCAGCAGGGCGACAGGGGGCGTAACTGAAGCTTTCTTT; CDR3 protein: CASRATGGVTEAFF
D gene: .; clone size: .; J gene: TRBJ1-5; V gene: TRBV19; CDR3 DNA: TGTGCCAGTAGTATAGGTGACAATAGCAATCAGCCCCAGCATTTT; CDR3 protein: CASSIGDNSNQPQHF